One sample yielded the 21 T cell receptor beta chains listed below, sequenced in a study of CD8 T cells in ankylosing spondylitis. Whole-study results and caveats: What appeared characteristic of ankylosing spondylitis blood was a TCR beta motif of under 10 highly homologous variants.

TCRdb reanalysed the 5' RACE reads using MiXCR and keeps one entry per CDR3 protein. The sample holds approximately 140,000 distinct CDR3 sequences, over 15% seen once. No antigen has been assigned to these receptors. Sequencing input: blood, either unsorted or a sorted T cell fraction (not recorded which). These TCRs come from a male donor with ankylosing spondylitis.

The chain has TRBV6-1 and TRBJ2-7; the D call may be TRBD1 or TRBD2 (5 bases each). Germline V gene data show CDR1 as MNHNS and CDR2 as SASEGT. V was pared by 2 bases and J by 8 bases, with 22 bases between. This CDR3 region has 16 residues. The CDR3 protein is CASSEKGEPSYLKQYF. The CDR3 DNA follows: TGTGCCAGCAGTGAAAAAGGGGAGCCGTCCTACTTAAAGCAGTACTTC.

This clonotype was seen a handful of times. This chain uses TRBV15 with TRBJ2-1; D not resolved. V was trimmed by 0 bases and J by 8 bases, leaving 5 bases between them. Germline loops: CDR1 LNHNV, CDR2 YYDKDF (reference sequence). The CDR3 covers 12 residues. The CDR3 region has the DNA TGTGCCACCAGCAGAGAGGGGTATGAGCAGTTCTTC. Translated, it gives CATSREGYEQFF. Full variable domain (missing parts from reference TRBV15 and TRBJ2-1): DAMVIQNPRYQVTQFGKPVTLSCSQTLNHNVMYWYQQKSSQAPKLLFHYYDKDFNNEADTPDNFQSRRPNTSFCFLDIRSPGLGDTAMYLCATSREGYEQFFGPGTRLTVL.

The CDR3 loop reads CSALDSYEQYF. In DNA, the CDR3 is TGCAGTGCTTTGGACAGCTACGAGCAGTACTTC. This chain uses TRBV20-1 with TRBJ2-7; D may be TRBD1 (6 bases). CDR3 length equals 11 residues. Trimming took off 5 bases at V and 3 bases at J, with 8 bases between the two ends. The germline V gene encodes CDR1 DFQATT and CDR2 SNEGSKA (reference sequence).

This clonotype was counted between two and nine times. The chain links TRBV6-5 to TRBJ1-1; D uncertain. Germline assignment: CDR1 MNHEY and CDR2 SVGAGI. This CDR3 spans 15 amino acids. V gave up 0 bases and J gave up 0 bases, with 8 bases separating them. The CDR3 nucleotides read TGTGCCAGCAGTTACTCGACCGGGCTGAACACTGAAGCTTTCTTT. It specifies CASSYSTGLNTEAFF.

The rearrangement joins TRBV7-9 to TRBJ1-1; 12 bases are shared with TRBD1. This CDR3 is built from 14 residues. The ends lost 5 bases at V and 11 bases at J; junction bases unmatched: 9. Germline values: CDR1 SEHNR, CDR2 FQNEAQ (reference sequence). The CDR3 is CASSRPGQGAWAFF. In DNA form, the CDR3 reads TGTGCCAGCAGCCGACCGGGACAGGGGGCATGGGCTTTCTTT.

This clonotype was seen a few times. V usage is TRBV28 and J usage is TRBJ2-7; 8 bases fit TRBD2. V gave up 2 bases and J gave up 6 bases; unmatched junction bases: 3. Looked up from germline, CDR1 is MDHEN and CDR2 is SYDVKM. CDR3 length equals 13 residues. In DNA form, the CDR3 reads TGTGCCAGCAGTTTAGGGACTAGAACCGAGCAGTACTTC. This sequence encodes CASSLGTRTEQYF.

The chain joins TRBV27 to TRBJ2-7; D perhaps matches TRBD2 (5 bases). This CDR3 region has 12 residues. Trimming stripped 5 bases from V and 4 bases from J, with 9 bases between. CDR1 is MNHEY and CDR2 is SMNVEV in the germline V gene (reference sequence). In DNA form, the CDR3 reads TGTGCCAGCAGTGGACTGGGTTACGAGCAGTACTTC. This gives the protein CASSGLGYEQYF.

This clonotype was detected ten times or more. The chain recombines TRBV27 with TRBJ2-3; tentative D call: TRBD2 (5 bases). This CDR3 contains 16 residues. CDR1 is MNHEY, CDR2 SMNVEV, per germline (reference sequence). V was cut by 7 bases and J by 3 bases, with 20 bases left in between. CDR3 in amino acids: CASTISPRGPTDTQYF. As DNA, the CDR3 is TGTGCCAGCACCATATCCCCGAGAGGGCCTACAGATACGCAGTATTTT.

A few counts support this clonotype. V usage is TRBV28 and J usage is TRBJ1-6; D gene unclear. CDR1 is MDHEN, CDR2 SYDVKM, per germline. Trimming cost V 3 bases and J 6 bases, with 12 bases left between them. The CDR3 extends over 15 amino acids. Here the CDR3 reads CASSLWAALNSPLHF. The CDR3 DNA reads TGTGCCAGCAGTTTGTGGGCGGCACTTAATTCACCCCTCCACTTT. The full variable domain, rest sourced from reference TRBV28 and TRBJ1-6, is DVKVTQSSRYLVKRTGEKVFLECVQDMDHENMFWYRQDPGLGLRLIYFSYDVKMKEKGDIPEGYSVSREKKERFSLILESASTNQTSMYLCASSLWAALNSPLHFGNGTRLTVT.

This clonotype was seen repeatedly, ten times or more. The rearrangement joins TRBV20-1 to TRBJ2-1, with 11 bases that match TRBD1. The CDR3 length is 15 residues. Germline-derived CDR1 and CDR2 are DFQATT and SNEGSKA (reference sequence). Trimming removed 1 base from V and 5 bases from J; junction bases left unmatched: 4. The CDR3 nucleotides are TGCAGTGCTAGAGGTGGGACAGGGGGAAACAATGAGCAGTTCTTC. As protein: CSARGGTGGNNEQFF.

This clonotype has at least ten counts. This CDR3 is CASSLGDSVQFSGNTIYF. DNA for the CDR3: TGTGCCAGCAGCTTGGGAGATTCGGTGCAATTCTCTGGAAACACCATATATTTT. The genes are TRBV5-5 and TRBJ1-3; D is unclear. Trimming cost V 0 bases and J 0 bases, with 16 bases left between them. The CDR3 consists of 18 residues. CDR1 and CDR2 (germline): SGHKS, YYEKEE (reference sequence). Complete variable domain (other parts from reference TRBV5-5 and TRBJ1-3): DAGVTQSPTHLIKTRGQQVTLRCSPISGHKSVSWYQQVLGQGPQFIFQYYEKEERGRGNFPDRFSARQFPNYSSELNVNALLLGDSALYLCASSLGDSVQFSGNTIYFGEGSWLTVV.

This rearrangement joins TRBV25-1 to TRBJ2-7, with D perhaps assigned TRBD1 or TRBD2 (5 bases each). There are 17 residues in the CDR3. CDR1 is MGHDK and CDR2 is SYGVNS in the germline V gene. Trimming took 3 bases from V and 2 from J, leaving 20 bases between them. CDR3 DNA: TGTGCCAGCAGTGAGTCATTTGGGGGACCTGCCCCCTACGAGCAGTACTTC. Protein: CASSESFGGPAPYEQYF.

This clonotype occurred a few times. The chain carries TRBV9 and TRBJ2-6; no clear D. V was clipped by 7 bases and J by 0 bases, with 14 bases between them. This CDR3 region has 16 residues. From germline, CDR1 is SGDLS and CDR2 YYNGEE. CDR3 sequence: CASAYPWSSGANVLTF. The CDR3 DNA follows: TGTGCCAGCGCTTATCCCTGGAGCTCTGGGGCCAACGTCCTGACTTTC.

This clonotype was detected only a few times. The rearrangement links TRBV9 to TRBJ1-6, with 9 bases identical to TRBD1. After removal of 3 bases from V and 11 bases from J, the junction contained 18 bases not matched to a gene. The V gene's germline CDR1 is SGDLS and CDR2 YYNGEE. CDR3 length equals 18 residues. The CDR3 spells CASSAGTGRYGPRAPLHF. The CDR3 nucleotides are TGTGCCAGCAGCGCCGGGACAGGGAGGTACGGCCCCAGGGCACCCCTCCACTTT.

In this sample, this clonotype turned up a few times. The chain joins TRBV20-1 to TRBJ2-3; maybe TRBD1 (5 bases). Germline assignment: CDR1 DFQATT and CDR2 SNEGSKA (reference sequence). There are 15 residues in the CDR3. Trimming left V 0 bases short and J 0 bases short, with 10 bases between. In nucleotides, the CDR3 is TGCAGTGCTAGAGAACGCAGGGCTAGCACAGATACGCAGTATTTT. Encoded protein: CSARERRASTDTQYF.

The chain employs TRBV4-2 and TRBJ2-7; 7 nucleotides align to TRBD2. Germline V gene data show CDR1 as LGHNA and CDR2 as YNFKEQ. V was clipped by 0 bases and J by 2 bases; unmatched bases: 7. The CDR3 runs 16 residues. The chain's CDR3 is CASSQEGGSVAYEQYF. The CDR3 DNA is TGTGCCAGCAGCCAAGAGGGGGGGAGCGTCGCCTACGAGCAGTACTTC.

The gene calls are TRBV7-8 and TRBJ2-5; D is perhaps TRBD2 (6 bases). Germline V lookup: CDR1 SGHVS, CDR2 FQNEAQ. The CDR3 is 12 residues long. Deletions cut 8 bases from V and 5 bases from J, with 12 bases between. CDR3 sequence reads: CASPGERETQYF. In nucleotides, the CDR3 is TGTGCCAGCCCGGGGGAGCGCGAGACCCAGTACTTC.

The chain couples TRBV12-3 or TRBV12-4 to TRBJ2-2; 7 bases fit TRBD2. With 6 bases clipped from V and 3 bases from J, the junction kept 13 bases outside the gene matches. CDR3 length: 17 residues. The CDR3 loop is CASRGSRGEVYTGELFF. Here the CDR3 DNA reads TGTGCCAGCAGGGGCAGTCGGGGGGAAGTCTACACCGGGGAGCTGTTTTTT.

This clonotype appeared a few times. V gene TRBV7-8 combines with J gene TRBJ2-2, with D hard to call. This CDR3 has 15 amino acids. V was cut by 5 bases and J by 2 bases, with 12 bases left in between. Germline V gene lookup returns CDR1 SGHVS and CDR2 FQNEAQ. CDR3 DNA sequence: TGTGCCAGCAGCCTTACCACTATTAACACCGGGGAGCTGTTTTTT. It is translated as CASSLTTINTGELFF.

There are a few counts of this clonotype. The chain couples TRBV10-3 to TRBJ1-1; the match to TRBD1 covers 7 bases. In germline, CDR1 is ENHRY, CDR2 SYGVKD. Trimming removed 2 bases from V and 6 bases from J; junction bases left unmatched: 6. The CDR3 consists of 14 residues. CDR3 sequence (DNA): TGTGCCATCAGTGAGGGACAGGCAATCGCTGAAGCTTTCTTT. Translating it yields CAISEGQAIAEAFF.

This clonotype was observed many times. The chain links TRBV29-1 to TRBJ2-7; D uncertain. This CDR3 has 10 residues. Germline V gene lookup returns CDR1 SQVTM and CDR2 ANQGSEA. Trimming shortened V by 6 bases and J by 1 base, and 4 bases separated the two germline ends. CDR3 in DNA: TGCAGCGTAATATCCTACGAGCAGTACTTC. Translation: CSVISYEQYF.